Shown below are 5 T cell receptor beta chains from a single sample sequenced in a study of blood T cell repertoires in COVID-19. Some clones are missing from TCRdb's copy, which holds only in-frame ones; the method was immunoSEQ multiplex PCR. The data hold 100,000 to 150,000 clones, with 85% to 90% observed a single time. The sample taken for sequencing was peripheral blood. The source of these receptors is a man aged 55 to 70 with COVID-19, enrolled during active disease.

V is TRBV19 and J is TRBJ2-7; 7 positions agree with TRBD1. Germline-derived CDR1 and CDR2 are LNHDA and SQIVND (reference sequence). This CDR3 has 15 residues. The V and J ends lost 3 bases and 2 bases, in that order; junction bases with no gene match: 7. This CDR3 is CASSISGQIPYEQYF. The CDR3 DNA sequence: TGTGCCAGTAGTATTTCGGGACAGATTCCCTACGAGCAGTACTTC.

The gene calls are TRBV3-1 (or the pseudogene TRBV3-2) and TRBJ2-7; TRBD2 matches at 9 bases. CDR3 length: 19 amino acids. The V segment lost 0 bases and the J segment 1 base; nucleotides outside the gene matches: 13. CDR1 LGHDT and CDR2 YNNKEL come from the germline V gene (reference sequence). CDR3 region: CASSQDPPGGSGGSYEQYF. The CDR3 DNA is TGTGCCAGCAGCCAAGATCCCCCAGGTGGTAGCGGGGGTTCCTACGAGCAGTACTTC.

V and J are TRBV24-1 and TRBJ1-5; D might be TRBD1 (6 bases). Germline-derived CDR1 and CDR2 are KGHDR and SFDVKD. Trimming took 1 base from V and 6 from J, leaving 6 bases between them. The CDR3 length is 13 residues. CDR3: CATSDFRGQPQHF. The CDR3 DNA follows: TGTGCCACCAGTGATTTCAGGGGTCAGCCCCAGCATTTT.

The CDR3, as DNA: TGTGCCAGCAGCTTACGAGACAGGGGGAGAGTAGGCGAGCAGTACTTC. Translation: CASSLRDRGRVGEQYF. The chain links TRBV5-6 to TRBJ2-7, with 9 bases identical to TRBD1. Trimming at V came to 2 bases and at J to 6 bases, leaving 12 bases not matched to a gene. Per the germline V gene, CDR1 is SGHDT and CDR2 is YYEEEE. The CDR3 runs to 16 residues.

The rearrangement joins TRBV19 to TRBJ2-1, with TRBD2 matching 13 bases. This CDR3 contains 18 residues. V shed 4 bases and J 6 bases; nucleotides not matched to a gene: 12. Looked up from germline, CDR1 is LNHDA and CDR2 is SQIVND (reference sequence). CDR3 loop: CASSNHPGTSGAPNEQFF. In nucleotides, the CDR3 is TGTGCCAGTAGTAATCACCCCGGGACTAGCGGGGCCCCCAATGAGCAGTTCTTC.